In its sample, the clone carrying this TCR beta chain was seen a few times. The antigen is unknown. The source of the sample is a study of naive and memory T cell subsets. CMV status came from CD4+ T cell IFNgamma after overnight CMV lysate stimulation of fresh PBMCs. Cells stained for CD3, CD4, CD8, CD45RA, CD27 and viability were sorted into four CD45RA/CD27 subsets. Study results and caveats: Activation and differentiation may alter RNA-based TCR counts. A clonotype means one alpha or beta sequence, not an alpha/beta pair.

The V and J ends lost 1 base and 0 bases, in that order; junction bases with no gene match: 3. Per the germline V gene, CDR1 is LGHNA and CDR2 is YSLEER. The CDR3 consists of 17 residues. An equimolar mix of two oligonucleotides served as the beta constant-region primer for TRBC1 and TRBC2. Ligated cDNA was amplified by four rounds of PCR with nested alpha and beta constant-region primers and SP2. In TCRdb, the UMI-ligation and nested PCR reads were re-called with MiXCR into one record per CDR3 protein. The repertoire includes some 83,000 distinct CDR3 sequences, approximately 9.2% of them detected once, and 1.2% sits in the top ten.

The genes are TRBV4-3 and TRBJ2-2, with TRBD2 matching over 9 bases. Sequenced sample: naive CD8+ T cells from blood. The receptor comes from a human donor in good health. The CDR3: CASSQGIAGANTGELFF. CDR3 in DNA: TGCGCCAGCAGCCAAGGAATAGCGGGGGCGAACACCGGGGAGCTGTTTTTT.